Reported below is one T cell receptor beta chain. This specimen comes from a study of T cells in Graves' hyperthyroidism and ophthalmopathy. Each person with ophthalmopathy scored at least 3 on the Clinical Activity Score, reached NOSPECS grade 4 or higher, and had been ill under 3 months. Uncontrolled infection, other autoimmune disease, pregnancy or lactation excluded patients. Diagnosing involved the use of clinical symptoms, serum thyroxine and TRAb, thyroid ultrasound and orbital computed tomography. Extraction of PBMCs used 9 to 10 ml of fresh peripheral blood. This CDR3 is 14 amino acids long. The V end was cut by 0 bases, the J end by 6 bases, with 8 bases between. Germline V CDR1 and CDR2: LGHNA, YSLEER. TCR beta CDR3 region amplification was performed from RNA transcripts. Using the HTBI primer set, a first-round RT-PCR was run on the TCR CDR3. MiXCR, applied by TCRdb to the multiplex PCR reads, yields one record per CDR3 protein. Here the sample spans 640,000 or so distinct CDR3 sequences, around 14% being singletons.

The clonotype originates from a woman between 18 and 29 years old with Graves' ophthalmopathy. This chain connects TRBV4-3 to TRBJ2-2; D is uncertain. Sequences were obtained from blood. The CDR3: CASSQEQGAGELFF. The CDR3 nucleotides are TGCGCCAGCAGCCAAGAACAAGGAGCCGGGGAGCTGTTTTTT.